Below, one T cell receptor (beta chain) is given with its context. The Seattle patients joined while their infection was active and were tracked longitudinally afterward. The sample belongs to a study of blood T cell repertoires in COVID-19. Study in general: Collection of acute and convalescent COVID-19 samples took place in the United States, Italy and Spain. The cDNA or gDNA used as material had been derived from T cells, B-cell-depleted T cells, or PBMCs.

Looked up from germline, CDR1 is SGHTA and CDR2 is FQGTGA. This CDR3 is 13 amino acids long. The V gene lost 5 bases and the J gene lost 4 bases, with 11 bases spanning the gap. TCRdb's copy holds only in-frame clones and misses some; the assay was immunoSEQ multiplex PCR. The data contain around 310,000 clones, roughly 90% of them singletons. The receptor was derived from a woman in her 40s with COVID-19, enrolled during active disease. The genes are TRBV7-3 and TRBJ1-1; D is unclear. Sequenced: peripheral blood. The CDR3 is CASSTPGLTEAFF. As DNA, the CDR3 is TGTGCCAGCAGCACGCCCGGTCTCACTGAAGCTTTCTTT.